The sequence of this TCR beta chain was determined in a study of blood T cell repertoires in COVID-19. Study background: COVID-19 samples from acute and convalescent phases originated in the United States, Italy and Spain. PBMCs, B-cell-depleted T cells, or T cells were the source of the cDNA or gDNA that made up the material.

How the authors handled the data: From reference gene primer amplification, estimates of nucleated cell counts were derived. Profiling relied on immunoSEQ multiplex PCR, and the TCRdb table lists in-frame clones only, not all of them. That table is the source of V, J and clone size, and D and trimming were worked out from the DNA. Of under 200,000 clones in the sample, 87% were seen once. The Seattle patients, enrolled during active infection, were followed longitudinally. Trimming removed 0 bases from V and 4 bases from J, with 10 bases in between. This CDR3 region has 15 residues. From germline, CDR1 is LGHNA and CDR2 YNFKEQ.

The sequence was collected from a woman in her seventies with COVID-19, enrolled during active disease. Specimen: peripheral blood. The chain carries TRBV4-2 and TRBJ1-5; D perhaps matches TRBD1 (5 bases). CDR3 in amino acids: CASSQDGAVNQPQHF. As DNA, the CDR3 is TGTGCCAGCAGCCAAGATGGGGCGGTGAATCAGCCCCAGCATTTT.